Presented here are 17 T cell receptor beta chains from one specimen sequenced in a study of cytomegalovirus exposure and HLA in healthy donors. The PCR made use of 60 Vbeta and 13 Jbeta primers. TCRdb keeps only in-frame clones here, not all; method: immunoSEQ multiplex PCR. The sample includes fewer than 120,000 clones, over 65% of them seen just once. The specimen sequenced was PBMCs. The receptor set was obtained from a man in his thirties or forties in good health and CMV-seropositive.

This CDR3 is CASSEAASGGHTGELFF. CDR3 nucleotides: TGTGCCAGCAGTGAAGCGGCTAGCGGGGGCCACACCGGGGAGCTGTTTTTT. The chain combines TRBV2 with TRBJ2-2; 10 bases agree with TRBD2. The junction had 4 bases not matched to a gene; V was cut back by 0 bases and J by 3 bases. CDR3 length: 17 residues. Germline assignment: CDR1 SNHLY and CDR2 FYNNEI.

The chain recombines TRBV7-2 with TRBJ2-3; TRBD2 aligns across 16 bases. The junction had 8 bases not matched to a gene; V was cut back by 5 bases and J by 0 bases. CDR3 length: 19 residues. CDR1 is SGHTA and CDR2 is FQGNSA in the germline V gene. For the CDR3, the DNA is TGTGCCAGCAGCCTCCCGGGACTAGCGGGGGGGGTTAGCACAGATACGCAGTATTTT. This translates into CASSLPGLAGGVSTDTQYF.

Only a few counts were recorded for this clone. The chain couples TRBV18 to TRBJ2-7; no clear D gene. The V end was cut by 3 bases, the J end by 1 base, with 7 bases between. The CDR3 length is 13 residues. CDR1 and CDR2 from the germline V gene are KGHSH and LQKENI. The CDR3 here is CASSPTGSYEQYF. The DNA for the CDR3 is TGTGCCAGCTCACCGACGGGTTCCTACGAGCAGTACTTC.

The chain recombines TRBV19 with TRBJ2-5; 10 positions match TRBD2. Losses at the gene ends were 5 bases for V and 3 bases for J; bases not matched to a gene: 6. Germline V gives CDR1 LNHDA, CDR2 SQIVND (reference sequence). This CDR3 comprises 15 residues. This CDR3 reads CASSWLAGDKETQYF. CDR3 bases: TGTGCCAGTAGTTGGCTAGCGGGGGATAAAGAGACCCAGTACTTC.

The gene calls are TRBV9 and TRBJ2-5; D may be TRBD1 (5 bases). The V gene lost 0 bases and the J gene lost 5 bases, with 11 bases spanning the gap. The CDR3 runs to 14 residues. CDR1 and CDR2 (germline): SGDLS, YYNGEE. The CDR3 sequence is CASSVAGLTETQYF. In DNA form, the CDR3 reads TGTGCCAGCAGCGTAGCAGGGCTCACGGAGACCCAGTACTTC.

The chain has TRBV10-2 and TRBJ1-2; TRBD1 is a possible D gene (6 bases). The V and J ends lost 3 bases and 4 bases respectively, with 12 bases between them. CDR1 and CDR2 from the germline V gene are WSHSY and SAAADI. The CDR3 is 14 residues long. The CDR3 DNA is TGCGCCAGCAGTGAACAGGGTGCCAGCTATGGCTACACCTTC. As protein: CASSEQGASYGYTF.

V and J are TRBV14 and TRBJ2-3; maybe TRBD1 (5 bases). Germline lookup yields CDR1 SGHDN and CDR2 FVKESK. The CDR3 runs 14 residues. The V end was cut by 1 base, the J end by 6 bases, with 11 bases between. This chain's CDR3 is CASSQAGSFDTQYF. The CDR3, as DNA: TGTGCCAGCAGCCAAGCAGGGTCCTTCGATACGCAGTATTTT.

This clone turned up a few times. This chain connects TRBV18 to TRBJ2-3, with unresolved D. The germline V gene has CDR1 KGHSH and CDR2 LQKENI. The ends were cut back, 2 bases at V and 5 bases at J, with 5 bases in the middle. This CDR3 has 12 residues. Here the CDR3 DNA reads TGTGCCAGCTCACCATCCGTAGATACGCAGTATTTT. The encoded protein is CASSPSVDTQYF.

The table lists this clone with a few counts. The V and J genes are TRBV5-8 and TRBJ1-2; the D gene is possibly TRBD1 (5 bases). CDR3 length: 13 residues. V was cut by 1 base and J by 6 bases, with 10 bases left in between. CDR1 and CDR2 (germline): SGHTS, YDEGEE. As DNA, the CDR3 is TGTGCCAGCAGCTTGAATCTACAGGATGGCTACACCTTC. Translating gives CASSLNLQDGYTF.

This chain connects TRBV7-2 to TRBJ1-1; TRBD1 agrees at 8 bases. The V gene end was trimmed by 0 bases and the J gene end by 1 base; junction bases not matched to a gene: 1. This CDR3 region has 15 residues. The V gene's germline CDR1 is SGHTA and CDR2 FQGNSA. In DNA form, the CDR3 reads TGTGCCAGCAGCTTAGCCGGGACAGGGAACACTGAAGCTTTCTTT. Its protein is CASSLAGTGNTEAFF.

Concerning this clone itself: This sample includes further DNA sequences coding for the same CDR3. CDR3 coding DNA: TGTGCCAGCAGTCTACAGGGAACGGGCACTGAAGCTTTCTTT. Its translation: CASSLQGTGTEAFF. The chain joins TRBV7-9 to TRBJ1-1, with D perhaps TRBD1 (6 bases). Looked up from germline, CDR1 is SEHNR and CDR2 is FQNEAQ (reference sequence). Trimming took 6 bases from V and 4 from J, leaving 15 bases between them. The CDR3 has 14 residues.

The chain recombines TRBV7-9 with TRBJ1-2; perhaps TRBD1 as D (6 bases). V was cut by 5 bases and J by 7 bases, with 14 bases left in between. The CDR3 extends over 13 amino acids. Looked up from germline, CDR1 is SEHNR and CDR2 is FQNEAQ (reference sequence). The CDR3 DNA follows: TGTGCCAGCAGCCTGGCAGGGGATGGTGGCTACACCTTC. This sequence encodes CASSLAGDGGYTF.

This rearrangement joins TRBV7-2 to TRBJ2-5; D possibly corresponds to TRBD1 (6 bases). Germline V gene lookup returns CDR1 SGHTA and CDR2 FQGNSA. The CDR3 loop spans 13 amino acids. The ends were cut back, 5 bases at V and 5 bases at J, with 12 bases in the middle. The CDR3 coding sequence is TGTGCCAGCAGCCAAGGGACACATGAGACCCAGTACTTC. It codes for CASSQGTHETQYF.

The chain carries TRBV27 and TRBJ1-1; tentative D call: TRBD1 (5 bases). There are 14 residues in the CDR3. V gave up 6 bases and J gave up 4 bases, with 15 bases separating them. Per germline, CDR1 MNHEY and CDR2 SMNVEV (reference sequence). CDR3 amino acids: CASSSGWGGTEAFF. Here the CDR3 DNA reads TGTGCCAGCAGCTCCGGGTGGGGGGGCACTGAAGCTTTCTTT.

The chain employs TRBV6-5 and TRBJ1-6, with D perhaps TRBD1 (6 bases). There are 13 residues in the CDR3. V lost 5 bases and J lost 6, with 8 bases in between. Germline CDR1 and CDR2: MNHEY and SVGAGI. The CDR3 loop reads CASSMDSNSPLHF. DNA of the CDR3: TGTGCCAGCAGTATGGACAGTAATTCACCCCTCCACTTT.

The chain uses TRBV19 and TRBJ1-2; 8 nucleotides agree with TRBD1. CDR3 length: 11 residues. Trimming removed 6 bases from V and 8 bases from J; junction bases left unmatched: 2. Per the germline V gene, CDR1 is LNHDA and CDR2 is SQIVND (reference sequence). This CDR3 reads CASRRDRGYTF. For the CDR3, the DNA is TGTGCCAGTAGAAGGGACAGGGGCTACACCTTC.

This rearrangement joins TRBV9 to TRBJ1-5; maybe TRBD1 (5 bases). V was pared by 3 bases and J by 9 bases, with 19 bases between. This CDR3 comprises 15 residues. Germline V gene data show CDR1 as SGDLS and CDR2 as YYNGEE. The CDR3 nucleotides are TGTGCCAGCAGCGCCCCCCGTGGGGACTGGGGGCCCCAGCATTTT. Translated, it gives CASSAPRGDWGPQHF.